One T cell receptor (beta chain) is described in this entry. Antigen unknown. Trimming took 0 bases from V and 0 from J, leaving 8 bases between them. The CDR3 runs 15 residues. Germline V gives CDR1 KGHSH, CDR2 LQKENI. Clones were read by immunoSEQ multiplex PCR, and TCRdb kept only the in-frame ones, dropping some. The sample has tens of thousands of clones, approximately 89% seen once. Autoimmune disease history or systemic immunosuppression led to patients being barred. The entry originates in a study of OX40 agonist ivuxolimab in advanced cancers. General study results and limits: Both blood CD4+ and CD8+ T cells showed clonal growth by week 6 at 0.1 to 3.0 mg/kg.

The source is an adult with an advanced solid tumor such as melanoma, head and neck, liver or kidney cancer. Sequences were derived from CD4+ or CD8+ T cells sorted from blood, sampled in a trial of the OX40 agonist ivuxolimab. This chain joins TRBV18 and TRBJ1-1; D remains ambiguous. CDR3 sequence reads: CASSPPGAVNTEAFF. In DNA form, the CDR3 reads TGTGCCAGCTCACCACCGGGAGCAGTGAACACTGAAGCTTTCTTT.